This T cell receptor (beta chain) appears in the sequencing data of a study of T-cell reconstitution after alpha-beta-depleted transplantation in children. Preparation of the TCRbeta library involved a method that used unique molecular identifiers. Using its own MiXCR run on the PCR reads, TCRdb lists one record per CDR3 protein. The sample gives about 410,000 distinct CDR3 sequences, around 21% of which show up once; 3% to 4% is in the top ten. The CDR3 extends over 13 amino acids. V lost 1 base, J lost 0 bases, and 6 bases lay in between. Germline CDR1 and CDR2: SQVTM and ANQGSEA. The chain recombines TRBV29-1 with TRBJ1-1; D unresolved. The material was PBMCs from the stem cell graft donor, obtained from the stem cell graft. This clonotype was sampled from a human donor who donated a stem cell graft to a child with acute myeloid leukemia. The CDR3 spells CSVEGTMNTEAFF. The CDR3 bases are TGCAGCGTTGAAGGAACCATGAACACTGAAGCTTTCTTT.